This T cell receptor beta chain is from a study of PD-1 blockade in classical Hodgkin lymphoma. Across the whole study: Patients got intravenous nivolumab 3 mg/kg every 2 weeks.

This table comes from immunoSEQ multiplex PCR, and its TCRdb copy is limited to in-frame clones, with some not included. The sample carries tens of thousands of clones, approximately 70% recorded once. All the patients suffered relapse after autologous stem cell transplantation, and brentuximab vedotin exposure differed. The sequence was collected from a human donor with classical Hodgkin lymphoma. The material was peripheral blood mononuclear cells (PBMCs), obtained before the second cycle of nivolumab.

CDR3 region: CASSLGLDRGPYNEQFF. The DNA for the CDR3 is TGCGCCAGCAGCTTGGGACTAGACAGGGGGCCCTACAATGAGCAGTTCTTC. The chain couples TRBV5-1 to TRBJ2-1, with 10 bases matching TRBD1. This CDR3 is 17 amino acids long. Trimming removed 0 bases from V and 2 bases from J; junction bases left unmatched: 5. Per germline, CDR1 SGHRS and CDR2 YFSETQ.